The clone carrying this T cell receptor beta chain was detected a few times. Antigen: not known. This entry is derived from a study of T-cell memory formation after mild COVID-19. Study results and limitations: Balance between CD4 and CD8 was seen in clones contracting day 15 to 85, and a CD4+ lean was seen in later expanders. Researchers report contracting CD4+ clones mostly in CM and EM, with CD8+ clones in EMRA. Memory cells collected pre-infection included some clones that later responded, suggesting cross-reactive memory joined.

V shed 4 bases, J shed 9 bases, and the junction held 10 bases outside the gene matches. Germline V CDR1 and CDR2: SEHNR, FQNEAQ (reference sequence). The CDR3 sequence is 16 residues long. Amplification by 5'RACE using constant-segment primers produced TCR alpha and TCR beta cDNA libraries that carried sample barcodes and UMIs. TCRdb ran MiXCR on the 5' RACE reads and lists one entry per CDR3 protein. This table has roughly 500,000 distinct CDR3 sequences, around 21% appearing once. The sequence derives from an adult woman who had mild COVID-19 (a few samples of this study predate the infection). Cell type and time point are not known. Sample: PBMCs or a T cell subset sorted from them (not recorded which). The chain recombines TRBV7-9 with TRBJ2-7; TRBD2 matches 15 bases. The CDR3 region is CASSSGTSGRPLGQYF. The CDR3 nucleotides read TGTGCCAGCAGCTCCGGGACTAGCGGGAGGCCCCTCGGGCAGTACTTC.